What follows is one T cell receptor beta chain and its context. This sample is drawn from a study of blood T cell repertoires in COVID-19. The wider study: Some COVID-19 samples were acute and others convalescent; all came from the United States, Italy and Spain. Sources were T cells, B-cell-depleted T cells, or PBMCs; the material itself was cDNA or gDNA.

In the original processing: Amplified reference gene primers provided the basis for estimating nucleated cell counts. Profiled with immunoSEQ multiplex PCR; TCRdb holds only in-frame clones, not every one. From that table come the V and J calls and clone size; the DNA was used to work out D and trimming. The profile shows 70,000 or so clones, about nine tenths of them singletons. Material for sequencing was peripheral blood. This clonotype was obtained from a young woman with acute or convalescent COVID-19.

The DNA of the CDR3 is TGCGCCAGCAGCCAAGATCCCCTAGCGGGAGGGGTGGGCTACAATGAGCAGTTCTTC. Its protein product is CASSQDPLAGGVGYNEQFF. This chain joins TRBV4-1 and TRBJ2-1; 12 bases are shared with TRBD2. The CDR3 covers 19 residues. After removal of 0 bases from V and 3 bases from J, the junction contained 9 bases not matched to a gene. Germline V lookup: CDR1 MGHRA, CDR2 YSYEKL.